What follows is one T cell receptor beta chain and its context. Its antigen remains unidentified. An end of the junction does not agree with germline; a read error may underlie this. It was with 60 Vbeta and 13 Jbeta primers that the PCR ran. Sequencing used immunoSEQ multiplex PCR; TCRdb keeps in-frame clones, though not all of them. The sample lists over 150,000 clones; around four fifths were seen once. The sample comes from a study of cytomegalovirus exposure and HLA in healthy donors. Regarding the study as a whole: Later analysis showed most CMV-associated TCR beta chains appearing HLA-restricted.

The sequence came from a woman in her fifties or sixties in good health and CMV-seronegative. Specimen: PBMCs.

The CDR3 nucleotides are TGCTGGCCCTTAGGGGTACTTCCTAACTATGGCTACACCTTC. Residues: CWPLGVLPNYGYTF. This chain uses TRBV6-1 with TRBJ1-2; D might be TRBD1 (5 bases). CDR1 is MNHNS and CDR2 is SASEGT in the germline V gene. This CDR3 is 14 amino acids long.